The rows below give T cell receptor beta chains drawn from one sample of a study of blood T cells in healthy people across ages. In TCRdb, the 5' RACE reads were re-called with MiXCR into one record per CDR3 protein. The sample consists of about 570,000 distinct CDR3 sequences, 25% to 30% of them appearing once. Sample: blood. The receptors originated from a woman aged 70-85 years in good health. Both conserved end residues are trimmed from each CDR3. The size field is filled for only some rows; it gives once, few, many or a size class.

clone_size,v_call,j_call,cdr3_aa
.,TRBV27,TRBJ2-7,ASSLFAPVGGSSYEQY
.,TRBV7-9,TRBJ2-5,ASSFGSWGQETQY
.,TRBV13,TRBJ1-5,ASSLLGGLDRSFLGGQPQH
.,TRBV10-2,TRBJ2-7,ASRGLYNYEQY
few,TRBV20-1,TRBJ1-1,SARWGTGTEAF
.,TRBV5-1,TRBJ2-1,ASSLSSGVYNEQF
few,TRBV15,TRBJ2-5,ATSRNRFETQY
.,TRBV7-2,TRBJ2-7,ASTAGANYEQY
.,TRBV7-2,TRBJ2-6,ASSLLTLSGANVLT
many,TRBV3-1,TRBJ2-5,ASSQRGAALQETQY